This T cell receptor beta chain derives from a study of blood T cell repertoires in COVID-19. Background on the study: Samples of COVID-19 (acute and convalescent) were obtained from the United States, Italy and Spain. From T cells, B-cell-depleted T cells, or PBMCs came the material, which was cDNA or gDNA.

Those enrolled in Seattle joined during active infection and were followed longitudinally afterward. Libraries were prepared by immunoSEQ multiplex PCR; TCRdb keeps only in-frame clonotypes and omits some of them. Found here are roughly 290,000 clones, approximately 90% of them singletons; the top ten hold 6% to 7%. Trimming removed 0 bases from V and 7 bases from J; junction bases left unmatched: 6. CDR3 length equals 16 residues. Germline assignment: CDR1 MGHRA and CDR2 YSYEKL. The chain recombines TRBV4-1 with TRBJ1-6, with 7 bases lining up with TRBD1. This receptor was taken from a woman under 40 with COVID-19, enrolled during active disease. Specimen: peripheral blood. Written as DNA, the CDR3 is TGCGCCAGCAGCCAAGATGGAGGGGGCTTGAATTCACCCCTCCACTTT. This translates into CASSQDGGGLNSPLHF.